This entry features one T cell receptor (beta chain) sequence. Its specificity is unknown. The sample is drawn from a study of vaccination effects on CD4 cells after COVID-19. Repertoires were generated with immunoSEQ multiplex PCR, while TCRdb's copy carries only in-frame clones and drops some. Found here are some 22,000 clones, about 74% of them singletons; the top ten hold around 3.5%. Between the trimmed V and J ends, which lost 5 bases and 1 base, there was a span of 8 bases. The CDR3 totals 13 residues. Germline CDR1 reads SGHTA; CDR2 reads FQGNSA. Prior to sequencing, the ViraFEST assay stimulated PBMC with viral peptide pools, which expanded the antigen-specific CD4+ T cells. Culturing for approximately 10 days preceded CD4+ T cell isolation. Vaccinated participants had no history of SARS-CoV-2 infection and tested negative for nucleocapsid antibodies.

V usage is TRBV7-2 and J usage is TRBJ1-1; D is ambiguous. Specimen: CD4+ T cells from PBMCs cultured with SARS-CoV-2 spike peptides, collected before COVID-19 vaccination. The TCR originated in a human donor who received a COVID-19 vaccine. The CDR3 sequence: CASSPWRNTEAFF. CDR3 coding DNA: TGTGCCAGCAGCCCTTGGCGGAACACTGAAGCTTTCTTT.